The sequence of this T cell receptor beta chain was determined in a study of T cells in localized non-small cell lung cancer. The study's findings and limits: Uninvolved adjacent lung showed higher T cell clonality than tumor. Overall survival was longer when the density of T cells in the blood was higher. Heterogeneity remains possible, as sequencing covered one tumor region only. A median around 57 of the top 100 tumor clones appeared in adjacent lung.

Repertoires were generated with immunoSEQ multiplex PCR, while TCRdb's copy carries only in-frame clones and drops some. The top ten hold around 9.9% of the sample, which has about 24,000 clones, about 91% seen once. A remark on this clone: What it binds is unknown.

CDR3 size: 14 residues. V lost 6 bases, J lost 5 bases, and 6 bases stayed unmatched. Germline assignment: CDR1 SGHDT and CDR2 YYEEEE. This TCR was sampled from a woman aged 40-69 years with stage III lung adenocarcinoma. Sequenced material: peripheral blood mononuclear cells, taken before any cancer treatment. The genes are TRBV5-6 and TRBJ1-2; TRBD1 matches 11 bases. The CDR3: CASTMDRGLYGYTF. Written as DNA, the CDR3 is TGTGCCAGCACCATGGACAGGGGGCTGTATGGCTACACCTTC.